This paragraph covers one T cell receptor beta chain sequence. This CDR3 spans 15 amino acids. Germline-derived CDR1 and CDR2 are SGHRS and YFSETQ. V was cut by 0 bases and J by 3 bases, with 7 bases left in between. Original analysis: Researchers report that nucleated cell counts were estimated from reference gene primer amplification. Some clones are missing from TCRdb's copy, which holds only in-frame ones; the method was immunoSEQ multiplex PCR. D and trimming were read from the DNA, whereas the V and J calls and clone size are those reported in that table. In the table there are approximately 150,000 clones, under 95% of which are singletons. The data derive from a study of blood T cell repertoires in COVID-19. On the study more broadly: Acute and convalescent COVID-19 specimens originated in the United States, Italy and Spain. In each case, the material was cDNA or gDNA derived from T cells, B-cell-depleted T cells, or PBMCs.

Sample: peripheral blood. This TCR derives from a man in his 60s with active or convalescent COVID-19. V usage is TRBV5-1 and J usage is TRBJ1-6; perhaps TRBD1 as D (5 bases). CDR3 coding DNA: TGCGCCAGCAGCTTGGAGGGGAACTATAATTCACCCCTCCACTTT. It specifies CASSLEGNYNSPLHF.